This is a list of T cell receptor beta chains from one sample in a study of T cells in Graves' hyperthyroidism and ophthalmopathy. TCRdb redid the calling of the multiplex PCR reads with MiXCR, one entry per CDR3 protein. The data show 300,000 to 400,000 distinct CDR3 sequences, approximately 14% seen once. The source material was blood. These receptors were taken from a woman aged 25-40 years with Graves' ophthalmopathy. Each CDR3 is given without its conserved first and last residue. D genes are given only for firm matches.

j_call	d_call	cdr3_length	v_call	cdr3_aa
TRBJ1-1	-	8	TRBV20-1	SASDREAF
TRBJ2-7	TRBD1	13	TRBV6-5	ASSYPEQGVYEQY
TRBJ1-1	-	16	TRBV19	ASSIFLDTENWRTEAF
TRBJ2-2	TRBD2	15	TRBV11-2	ASSLAFAGGNTGELF
TRBJ2-7	TRBD2	12	TRBV6-1	ASAVTSGSYEQY
TRBJ1-3	-	11	TRBV29-1	SVVAREGNTIY
TRBJ2-2	-	13	TRBV7-2	ASSLDRSSTGELF
TRBJ2-3	TRBD2	12	TRBV20-1	SARDSGVTDTQY
TRBJ2-2	-	11	TRBV6-2/TRBV6-3	ASIPRGGRELF
TRBJ2-7	-	10	TRBV6-1	ASSYPQGRQY
TRBJ2-7	TRBD2	12	TRBV28	ASSLGLWAYEQY
TRBJ2-1	-	10	TRBV18	ASSPRAGEQF
TRBJ2-7	-	12	TRBV4-1	ASSQVGGASEQY
TRBJ1-1	TRBD1	14	TRBV6-1	ASSEFRTGVNTEAF
TRBJ1-5	-	12	TRBV5-5	ASSSRVLNQPQH
TRBJ1-5	-	12	TRBV3-1	ASSQRGRNQPQH
TRBJ2-3	TRBD2	13	TRBV5-1	ASSQERSGGDTQY
TRBJ1-1	-	13	TRBV12-3/TRBV12-4	ASSFLLGGKTEAF
TRBJ2-3	-	14	TRBV6-1	ASSRDSAGATDTQY
TRBJ1-2	TRBD1	11	TRBV10-3	AISPQGDYGYT
TRBJ1-1	-	11	TRBV2	ASERQEDTEAF
TRBJ2-3	-	13	TRBV10-2	ASEALASGTDTQY
TRBJ2-1	TRBD2	16	TRBV4-1	ASSQEGGGLANYNEQF
TRBJ2-1	-	12	TRBV5-6	ASSSLGVINEQF
TRBJ2-1	TRBD2	15	TRBV12-3/TRBV12-4	ASMGLAGGYTYNEQF
TRBJ1-2	-	12	TRBV28	ASSRRDLYYGYT
TRBJ1-2	TRBD1	13	TRBV4-2	ASSQDGQGIYGYT
TRBJ2-5	TRBD1	13	TRBV24-1	ATSDPGQGAETQY
TRBJ2-5	TRBD1	12	TRBV3-1	ASGHRGPQETQY
TRBJ1-1	-	13	TRBV6-2/TRBV6-3	ASNPLWLTNTEAF
TRBJ2-3	-	15	TRBV2	ASSESLPGSITDTQY
TRBJ1-2	-	15	TRBV12-3/TRBV12-4	ASSLGRGLVFDYGYT
TRBJ1-1	-	13	TRBV6-5	ASSYSRSLNTEAF
TRBJ2-3	-	18	TRBV15	ATSRDSPKRIRSILNTKY
TRBJ1-1	TRBD1	12	TRBV12-3/TRBV12-4	ASRTGGFNTEAF
TRBJ2-3	TRBD2	10	TRBV13	ASSVSSGIQY
TRBJ1-2	-	14	TRBV5-1	ASSSLPPDRNYGYT
TRBJ2-1	-	12	TRBV27	ASSSLMKQFEQF
TRBJ2-7	TRBD2	19	TRBV6-1	ASVPGLGDHPRAGYAYEQY
TRBJ2-3	TRBD2	15	TRBV19	ATTTSGPLFITDTQY
TRBJ1-6	TRBD1	13	TRBV7-9	ATLRGGTDNSPLH
TRBJ2-2	-	14	TRBV7-3	ASSPGPGENTGELS
TRBJ1-1	-	11	TRBV6-2/TRBV6-3	ASRTPLNTEAF
TRBJ1-3	-	14	TRBV3-1	ASSQGWQGTRNTIY
TRBJ1-6	TRBD1	14	TRBV5-1	ASSLGADRGGSPLH
TRBJ1-4	-	15	TRBV5-8	ASSTTGGAATNEKLF
TRBJ2-2	-	13	TRBV6-2/TRBV6-3	ASSSGPDPTGELF
TRBJ1-2	TRBD1	13	TRBV10-3	AISEPDRAIYGYT
TRBJ1-1	-	12	TRBV28	ASSLGGMNTEAF
TRBJ1-6	TRBD1	12	TRBV6-2/TRBV6-3	ASSQDRVNSPLH
TRBJ1-2	TRBD1	12	TRBV12-5	ASSGATGLVGYT
TRBJ1-2	-	9	TRBV3-1	ASSHDRRYT
TRBJ2-2	-	13	TRBV5-6	ASSLVPEATGELF